These 9 T cell receptor beta chains originate from one sample sequenced in a study of cytomegalovirus exposure and HLA in healthy donors (dated by TCRdb to 2017 to 2019). Library preparation employed the immunoSEQ multiplex PCR assay. As stored in TCRdb, this immuneACCESS dataset retains in-frame rearrangements with V and J assigned. A fraction of the clones does not appear; measured against another copy, unresolved V genes explain less than half of the discrepancy, and the remainder lacks a known reason. A total of around 58,000 clones appear in this sample, approximately 90% of them only once. The ten largest account for approximately 1.7% of the sample. The sample taken for sequencing was PBMCs. These receptors originate from a young woman in good health and CMV-seronegative.

This chain links TRBV11-1 with TRBJ1-1; D is ambiguous. CDR1 and CDR2 from the germline V gene are SGHAT and FQDESV (reference sequence). Trimming shortened V by 6 bases and J by 1 base, and 12 bases separated the two germline ends. The CDR3 totals 14 residues. The CDR3 sequence is CASRKTSGNTEAFF. Written as DNA, the CDR3 is TGTGCCAGCAGAAAGACATCCGGGAACACTGAAGCTTTCTTT.

The V and J genes are TRBV10-2 and TRBJ2-7, with a weak D call TRBD1 (6 bases). The V gene's germline CDR1 is WSHSY and CDR2 SAAADI. The length of the CDR3 is 16 residues. V lost 3 bases and J 1 base, leaving 16 bases between the germline ends. In nucleotides, the CDR3 is TGCGCCAGCAGTGAACCCTGGGCAGGGGTATCCTACGAGCAGTACTTC. This translates into CASSEPWAGVSYEQYF.

CDR3 loop: CAISGGGQGKGEQFF. The CDR3 nucleotides read TGTGCCATCAGTGGTGGTGGACAGGGAAAGGGTGAGCAGTTCTTC. The chain is built from TRBV10-3 and TRBJ2-1, with 8 bases that match TRBD1. Germline V lookup: CDR1 ENHRY, CDR2 SYGVKD. The CDR3 runs to 15 residues. The junction had 11 bases not matched to a gene; V was cut back by 4 bases and J by 9 bases.

Only a few counts were recorded for this clone. The V gene is TRBV18, the J gene TRBJ1-6; 9 bases are shared with TRBD1. The J segment lost 11 bases and the V segment lost 6 bases, leaving 8 bases of the junction unmatched. CDR1 is KGHSH and CDR2 is LQKENI in the germline V gene. The CDR3 runs 14 residues. Written as DNA, the CDR3 is TGTGCCAGCTCGACGGGACAGGGTGATGCACCCCTCCACTTT. This sequence encodes CASSTGQGDAPLHF.

Written as DNA, the CDR3 is TGTGCCAGCAGCGCCTCAAGCCGCAATCAGCCCCAGCATTTT. Encoded protein: CASSASSRNQPQHF. V usage is TRBV2 and J usage is TRBJ1-5; the D is unclear. The CDR3 has 14 amino acids. V lost 6 bases and J lost 2, with 11 bases in between. Germline V gene lookup returns CDR1 SNHLY and CDR2 FYNNEI.

The V and J genes are TRBV5-1 and TRBJ2-2; D gene unclear. The germline V gene encodes CDR1 SGHRS and CDR2 YFSETQ. This CDR3 comprises 15 residues. V lost 2 bases to trimming and J lost 2 bases, with 10 bases between them. The DNA for the CDR3 is TGCGCCAGCAGCTTATTACAGAGTAACACCGGGGAGCTGTTTTTT. This translates into CASSLLQSNTGELFF.

V usage is TRBV9 and J usage is TRBJ2-2; TRBD2 might be the D (5 bases). The V end was cut by 0 bases, the J end by 2 bases, with 8 bases between. The germline gives CDR1 SGDLS, CDR2 YYNGEE. There are 15 residues in the CDR3. This chain's CDR3 is CASSVGSGNTGELFF. CDR3 sequence (DNA): TGTGCCAGCAGCGTAGGGAGCGGTAACACCGGGGAGCTGTTTTTT.

The V gene is TRBV15, the J gene TRBJ2-2; D remains ambiguous. This CDR3 is 14 amino acids long. Germline loops: CDR1 LNHNV, CDR2 YYDKDF (reference sequence). Trimming removed 5 bases at V and 2 bases at J, with 9 bases between. CDR3 sequence reads: CATSGLINTGELFF. CDR3 bases: TGTGCCACCAGCGGCTTAATCAACACCGGGGAGCTGTTTTTT.

J is TRBJ1-5 and V is TRBV28, with D tentatively TRBD1 (6 bases). The V gene's germline CDR1 is MDHEN and CDR2 SYDVKM. This CDR3 comprises 16 residues. V was clipped by 7 bases and J by 5 bases, with 21 bases between them. The CDR3 DNA reads as TGTGCCAGCACCCAAAGAGGACAAGGGGGTTATCAGCCCCAGCATTTT. Protein sequence: CASTQRGQGGYQPQHF. Full variable domain (missing parts from reference TRBV28 and TRBJ1-5): DVKVTQSSRYLVKRTGEKVFLECVQDMDHENMFWYRQDPGLGLRLIYFSYDVKMKEKGDIPEGYSVSREKKERFSLILESASTNQTSMYLCASTQRGQGGYQPQHFGDGTRLSIL.